This T cell receptor (beta chain) was identified during a study of T cell changes during pregnancy in multiple sclerosis. The V gene lost 6 bases and the J gene lost 1 base, with 12 bases spanning the gap. This CDR3 is 14 amino acids long. Germline V gene data show CDR1 as MNHEY and CDR2 as SMNVEV (reference sequence). The assay was immunoSEQ multiplex PCR, and TCRdb's table has in-frame clones only and misses some. The repertoire holds 40,000 to 60,000 clones, with roughly nine tenths as singletons. The TCR was taken from a female donor in good health, enrolled as a control in a pregnancy study. The V gene is TRBV27, the J gene TRBJ1-1, with D possibly TRBD1 on 6 matching bases. The source material was peripheral blood, sampled in the first trimester of pregnancy. CDR3 amino acids: CASRPGHTNTEAFF. CDR3 DNA sequence: TGTGCCAGCAGGCCGGGACACACGAACACTGAAGCTTTCTTT.